These 14 T cell receptor beta chains share one sample of origin, sequenced in a study of T cell clusters in autoimmune cytopenias. TRB was amplified from roughly 250 ng of peripheral blood genomic DNA per sample. TRB was amplified by touch-down multiplex PCR, primer pools A and B combined. TCRdb reanalyzed the multiplex PCR reads and collapses them to one entry per CDR3 protein, without DNA. The sample is made up of around 11,000 distinct CDR3 sequences, and the top ten hold 21% of it. This sample also belongs to another study, concerning T cell repertoires in aging, cancer and after chemotherapy.

The specimen sequenced was peripheral blood. These receptors all stem from a human donor in good health.

This clonotype is labeled medium-sized (0.01 to 0.1%) based on frequency. CDR3 loop: CATSRGGAQETQYF. This chain joins TRBV15 and TRBJ2-5. The CDR3 extends over 14 amino acids. Germline CDR1 is LNHNV and CDR2 is YYDKDF (reference sequence).

This chain uses TRBV10-3 with TRBJ1-1. CDR1 is ENHRY, CDR2 SYGVKD, per germline. This CDR3 comprises 14 residues. The CDR3 sequence: CAISETAKNTEAFF.

This clonotype registers medium-sized (0.01 to 0.1%) by frequency. The chain joins TRBV19 to TRBJ1-1; TCRdb calls TRBD1, which cannot be checked without DNA. The CDR3 sequence is 14 residues long. Germline V gives CDR1 LNHDA, CDR2 SQIVND (reference sequence). The CDR3 spells CASSRTGMGTEAFF.

This rearrangement joins TRBV30 to TRBJ2-7; the D gene TCRdb calls, TRBD2, cannot be checked with no DNA. CDR3 size: 13 residues. CDR1 and CDR2 from the germline V gene are GTSNPN and SVGIG (reference sequence). The CDR3 loop is CAWGTSGPYEQYF.

Its frequency marks this clonotype as medium-sized. The J gene is TRBJ1-2, the V gene TRBV18; with no DNA, the TCRdb D assignment of TRBD1 cannot be verified. Per germline, CDR1 KGHSH and CDR2 LQKENI. This CDR3 region has 16 residues. The CDR3 loop is CASSPWGGAVNYGYTF. Looking up the rest from reference TRBV18 and TRBJ1-2 gives the full variable domain: NAGVMQNPRHLVRRRGQEARLRCSPMKGHSHVYWYRQLPEEGLKFMVYLQKENIIDESGMPKERFSAEFPKEGPSILRIQQVVRGDSAAYFCASSPWGGAVNYGYTFGSGTRLTVV.

V usage is TRBV20-1 and J usage is TRBJ1-1. The germline gives CDR1 DFQATT, CDR2 SNEGSKA (reference sequence). The CDR3 contains 14 residues. The CDR3 protein is CSASGGGGDTEAFF.

V and J are TRBV6-5 and TRBJ1-2; TCRdb reports TRBD1, a call that lacks DNA to check it against. Germline CDR1 and CDR2: MNHEY and SVGAGI. The CDR3 sequence is 15 residues long. CDR3 residues: CASSYDGAPNYGYTF.

CDR3 amino acids: CASSFSGFGATNEKLFF. The J gene is TRBJ1-4, the V gene TRBV27. The CDR3 runs 17 residues. Germline V lookup: CDR1 MNHEY, CDR2 SMNVEV (reference sequence). Using reference TRBV27 and TRBJ1-4 for the parts outside the CDR3, the full variable domain is EAQVTQNPRYLITVTGKKLTVTCSQNMNHEYMSWYRQDPGLGLRQIYYSMNVEVTDKGDVPEGYKVSRKEKRNFPLILESPSPNQTSLYFCASSFSGFGATNEKLFFGSGTQLSVL.

The chain uses TRBV12-3 or TRBV12-4 and TRBJ2-1; TCRdb lists TRBD1, though no DNA is available to test this call. The CDR3 runs 16 residues. The CDR3 sequence is CASRTYNLGHHNEQFF.

This chain links TRBV20-1 with TRBJ1-6; checking the TCRdb D call of TRBD1 is not possible without DNA. Germline V gene data show CDR1 as DFQATT and CDR2 as SNEGSKA (reference sequence). CDR3 length: 13 residues. The CDR3 reads CSASQGAHSPLHF.

The chain recombines TRBV15 with TRBJ2-5; TCRdb calls TRBD2, which cannot be checked without DNA. The germline gives CDR1 LNHNV, CDR2 YYDKDF (reference sequence). The CDR3 extends over 17 amino acids. The CDR3 reads CATSPSRGRALGETQYF.

This clonotype is classed as medium-sized by frequency. The chain joins TRBV29-1 to TRBJ2-3; TCRdb's D call, TRBD2, is unchecked because there is no DNA. CDR1 is SQVTM and CDR2 is ANQGSEA in the germline V gene. The CDR3 runs to 14 residues. CDR3 sequence: CSIGSGLRGDTQYF.

This clonotype is medium-sized by frequency. The genes are TRBV19 and TRBJ2-2; the D gene TCRdb calls, TRBD1, cannot be checked with no DNA. This CDR3 comprises 14 residues. CDR1 is LNHDA, CDR2 SQIVND, per germline (reference sequence). CDR3 loop: CASRTGRNTGELFF. The whole variable domain, remainder taken from reference TRBV19 and TRBJ2-2, is DGGITQSPKYLFRKEGQNVTLSCEQNLNHDAMYWYRQDPGQGLRLIYYSQIVNDFQKGDIAEGYSVSREKKESFPLTVTSAQKNPTAFYLCASRTGRNTGELFFGEGSRLTVL.

This sequence joins TRBV4-3 and TRBJ1-2; TCRdb lists TRBD1, though no DNA is available to test this call. The CDR3 loop spans 15 amino acids. Germline V gene lookup returns CDR1 LGHNA and CDR2 YSLEER. The CDR3: CASSQIDREWAGYTF.